The source of this TCR beta chain is a study of post-analysis software for immune sequencing data. Findings and limits, study-wide: Controls showed lower frequencies than patients for roughly 5 TRBV segments, and TRBV5-6, TRBV5-1 and TRBV20-1 were among these.

Libraries were made from TCR beta cDNA, and they carried unique molecular identifiers. MiXCR, run by TCRdb on the PCR reads, gives a single entry per CDR3 protein. The sample records approximately 730,000 distinct CDR3 sequences, around 27% being singletons. There are 13 residues in the CDR3. Germline CDR1 is SGHKS and CDR2 is YYEKEE (reference sequence). In the case of this clonotype: Its antigen is still unknown.

The TCR originated in a girl under 18 with multiple sclerosis. The chain has TRBV5-5 and TRBJ2-5, with no clear D. With the DNA end fitting TRBJ2-7 better, the J assignment may be wrong. Specimen: blood. Here the CDR3 reads CASSFLGPYEQYF. The CDR3, as DNA: TGTGCCAGCAGCTTTCTTGGACCGTACGAGCAGTACTTC.